The 30 T cell receptor beta chains in this list originate from one sample, sequenced in a study of response to subunit inactivated influenza vaccine. TCRdb recomputed calls from the RT-PCR reads with MiXCR, one row per CDR3 protein. The sample has around 520,000 distinct CDR3 sequences; over 25% are singletons. Here the sequenced sample was CD4+ T cells sorted from PBMCs, taken about 5 days after vaccination. All receptors come from a man over 45 who received an inactivated influenza vaccine.

This clonotype was counted many times. The chain uses TRBV29-1 and TRBJ2-1; tentatively, D is TRBD1 or TRBD2 (6 bases each). CDR1 is SQVTM and CDR2 is ANQGSEA in the germline V gene. Deletions cut 1 base from V and 0 bases from J, with 10 bases between. The CDR3 runs to 15 residues. CDR3 coding DNA: TGCAGCGTTGAAGGGGGGGCAGCCTCCTACAATGAGCAGTTCTTC. This translates into CSVEGGAASYNEQFF.

This clonotype has only a few counts. The V and J genes are TRBV10-2 and TRBJ2-2; the match to TRBD1 covers 9 bases. CDR1 and CDR2 from the germline V gene are WSHSY and SAAADI. The V segment lost 6 bases and the J segment 2 bases; nucleotides outside the gene matches: 4. This CDR3 has 15 residues. The CDR3 spells CASRNRGLNTGELFF. In nucleotides, the CDR3 is TGCGCCAGCAGAAACAGGGGGCTCAACACCGGGGAGCTGTTTTTT.

Only one count was recorded for this clonotype. V and J are TRBV7-9 and TRBJ2-7, with a tentative D call TRBD1 (5 bases). This CDR3 contains 14 residues. Germline CDR1 is SEHNR and CDR2 is FQNEAQ (reference sequence). Trimming pared 3 bases from V and 4 bases from J, leaving 13 bases between. The CDR3 is CASSFGRTFYEQYF. CDR3 DNA sequence: TGTGCCAGCAGCTTCGGACGGACATTTTACGAGCAGTACTTC.

The chain has TRBV7-3 and TRBJ2-5; D remains unclear. V was clipped by 0 bases and J by 0 bases, with 5 bases between them. The CDR3 length is 14 residues. Germline-derived CDR1 and CDR2 are SGHTA and FQGTGA. The CDR3 region is CASSLTPDQETQYF. CDR3 coding DNA: TGTGCCAGCAGCTTAACACCGGACCAAGAGACCCAGTACTTC.

A few counts support this clonotype. This chain links TRBV10-3 with TRBJ2-2; TRBD1 is a possible D gene (5 bases). Germline values: CDR1 ENHRY, CDR2 SYGVKD. This CDR3 spans 15 amino acids. Between the trimmed V and J ends, which lost 3 bases and 3 bases, there was a span of 11 bases. The CDR3 DNA sequence: TGTGCCATCAGTGAAGGGGTCTGGGACACCGGGGAGCTGTTTTTT. Amino acids: CAISEGVWDTGELFF.

The chain links TRBV24-1 to TRBJ2-2, with D maybe TRBD2 (5 bases). Trimming removed 2 bases from V and 1 base from J, with 13 bases in between. The length of the CDR3 is 17 residues. CDR1 is KGHDR and CDR2 is SFDVKD in the germline V gene. CDR3 protein: CATSDWSRGRNTGELFF. CDR3 bases: TGTGCCACCAGTGATTGGTCTCGAGGGCGGAACACCGGGGAGCTGTTTTTT.

This clonotype occurred many times. The gene calls are TRBV7-2 and TRBJ2-1, with 10 positions matching TRBD2. The V segment lost 1 base and the J segment 2 bases; nucleotides outside the gene matches: 5. The germline CDR1 and CDR2 sequences are SGHTA and FQGNSA. CDR3 length: 17 amino acids. CDR3: CASSLVGLATAYNEQFF. As DNA, the CDR3 is TGTGCCAGCAGCTTAGTGGGACTAGCGACAGCCTACAATGAGCAGTTCTTC.

V and J are TRBV12-3 or TRBV12-4 and TRBJ1-1; D gene unclear. Trimming pared 5 bases from V and 4 bases from J, leaving 8 bases between. This CDR3 spans 12 amino acids. The CDR3 is CASSKQRTEAFF. CDR3 DNA: TGTGCCAGCAGTAAACAGCGCACTGAAGCTTTCTTT.

V usage is TRBV9 and J usage is TRBJ2-2, with D possibly being TRBD1 (5 bases). This CDR3 is built from 15 residues. Germline V CDR1 and CDR2: SGDLS, YYNGEE. Trimming cost V 0 bases and J 4 bases, with 10 bases left between them. The DNA for the CDR3 is TGTGCCAGCAGCGTAGAGGGGTTGGGCACCGGGGAGCTGTTTTTT. Amino acid sequence: CASSVEGLGTGELFF.

The V gene is TRBV6-2 or TRBV6-3, the J gene TRBJ2-7, with 7 nucleotides matching TRBD2. Germline V gives CDR1 MNHEY, CDR2 SVGEGT. The CDR3 is 15 amino acids. Trimming at V came to 5 bases and at J to 3 bases, leaving 10 bases not matched to a gene. The CDR3, as DNA: TGTGCCAGCAGTACCCCATGGGGGGGAAGCTACGAGCAGTACTTC. This gives the protein CASSTPWGGSYEQYF.

The V gene is TRBV2, the J gene TRBJ2-3; tentatively, D is TRBD1 or TRBD2 (5 bases each). The germline V gene encodes CDR1 SNHLY and CDR2 FYNNEI. The CDR3 has 16 amino acids. Trimming took 5 bases from V and 1 from J, leaving 16 bases between them. The CDR3 sequence is CASSPPTGTRTDTQYF. In DNA form, the CDR3 reads TGTGCCAGCAGTCCACCCACCGGGACGCGCACAGATACGCAGTATTTT.

This clonotype has more than one count but fewer than ten. The chain carries TRBV10-3 and TRBJ2-3; 9 bases line up with TRBD1. CDR3 length: 12 amino acids. Germline-derived CDR1 and CDR2 are ENHRY and SYGVKD. V shed 6 bases and J 6 bases; nucleotides not matched to a gene: 1. CDR3 loop: CAIRGTGDTQYF. The CDR3 DNA is TGTGCCATCAGGGGGACAGGGGATACGCAGTATTTT.

The chain is built from TRBV5-1 and TRBJ2-3, with D uncertain. This CDR3 is built from 14 residues. Germline V gene lookup returns CDR1 SGHRS and CDR2 YFSETQ. Trimming shortened V by 5 bases and J by 1 base, and 11 bases separated the two germline ends. CDR3 region: CASSSSPGTDTQYF. The CDR3 DNA is TGCGCCAGCAGTAGCTCCCCGGGCACAGATACGCAGTATTTT.

The J gene is TRBJ2-6, the V gene TRBV6-2 or TRBV6-3; D might be TRBD1 or TRBD2, each matching 5 bases. The V end lost 4 bases, the J end lost 0 bases, and 7 bases lay between the germline ends. The CDR3 is 15 amino acids. Germline CDR1 MNHEY, CDR2 SVGEGT. CDR3 region: CASSWGNSGANVLTF. The CDR3 DNA sequence: TGTGCCAGCAGTTGGGGGAACTCTGGGGCCAACGTCCTGACTTTC.

The gene calls are TRBV7-2 and TRBJ1-6; D uncertain. Germline V lookup: CDR1 SGHTA, CDR2 FQGNSA. Between the trimmed V and J ends, which lost 5 bases and 4 bases, there was a span of 3 bases. There are 12 residues in the CDR3. This chain's CDR3 is CASSDYNSPLHF. CDR3 sequence (DNA): TGTGCCAGCAGCGATTATAATTCACCCCTCCACTTT. Based on the CDR3 plus reference TRBV7-2 and TRBJ1-6, the full variable domain is GAGVSQSPSNKVTEKGKDVELRCDPISGHTALYWYRQSLGQGLEFLIYFQGNSAPDKSGLPSDRFSAERTGGSVSTLTIQRTQQEDSAVYLCASSDYNSPLHFGNGTRLTVT.

This clonotype showed up just a few times. The rearrangement links TRBV11-2 to TRBJ2-3; unclear D gene. Trimming took off 4 bases at V and 14 bases at J, with 19 bases between the two ends. This CDR3 region has 13 residues. Germline V gene lookup returns CDR1 SGHAT and CDR2 FQNNGV. The CDR3 nucleotides are TGTGCCAGCAGCTACGGAGAAGAGTCCCCAGGGTATTTT. Its translation: CASSYGEESPGYF.

Regarding this clonotype: A much larger clone sits a single nucleotide away, making a read error possible. The CDR3 end shows no conserved phenylalanine or tryptophan, and so a read error is likely. The V gene is TRBV27, the J gene TRBJ2-1; D is unclear. V was pared by 0 bases and J by 6 bases, with 6 bases between. Germline V gives CDR1 MNHEY, CDR2 SMNVEV (reference sequence). This CDR3 has 13 amino acids. The CDR3 is CASSLSSSNEQFI. In nucleotides, the CDR3 is TGTGCCAGCAGTTTATCCTCCAGCAATGAGCAGTTCATC.

This clonotype came up many times. The chain carries TRBV11-2 and TRBJ2-1, with a possible D match to TRBD1 (6 bases). The CDR3 is 13 amino acids. The V gene lost 5 bases and the J gene lost 4 bases, with 9 bases spanning the gap. CDR1 and CDR2 (germline): SGHAT, FQNNGV. The CDR3 loop reads CASSVDSYNEQFF. CDR3 coding DNA: TGTGCCAGCAGCGTGGACAGTTACAATGAGCAGTTCTTC. Full variable domain (remainder filled in from reference TRBV11-2 and TRBJ2-1): EAGVAQSPRYKIIEKRQSVAFWCNPISGHATLYWYQQILGQGPKLLIQFQNNGVVDDSQLPKDRFSAERLKGVDSTLKIQPAKLEDSAVYLCASSVDSYNEQFFGPGTRLTVL.

V is TRBV6-2 or TRBV6-3 and J is TRBJ2-7; a weak D match, TRBD2 (5 bases). Per germline, CDR1 MNHEY and CDR2 SVGEGT. V shed 7 bases and J shed 3 bases, with 10 bases lying between them. The CDR3 is made up of 12 amino acids. Here the CDR3 DNA reads TGTGCCAGCAATAATGAGGGCTACGAGCAGTACTTC. This encodes CASNNEGYEQYF.

This rearrangement joins TRBV29-1 to TRBJ2-7; D might be TRBD1 (6 bases). Trimming took 7 bases from V and 1 from J, leaving 14 bases between them. Germline CDR1 SQVTM, CDR2 ANQGSEA. The CDR3 spans 13 residues. CDR3 region: CSAADRQSYEQYF. The DNA of the CDR3 is TGCAGCGCTGCAGACAGGCAATCCTACGAGCAGTACTTC.

The rearrangement links TRBV6-2 or TRBV6-3 to TRBJ1-1; 8 nucleotides match TRBD1. V trimming: 7 bases; J trimming: 1 base; junction bases outside the gene matches: 8. In germline, CDR1 is MNHEY, CDR2 SVGEGT. This CDR3 contains 15 residues. Written as DNA, the CDR3 is TGTGCCAGCAACGGACAGGGTAGGAGGAACACTGAAGCTTTCTTT. It codes for CASNGQGRRNTEAFF.

The chain couples TRBV6-2 or TRBV6-3 to TRBJ2-6; D gene uncertain. Trimming pared 4 bases from V and 3 bases from J, leaving 7 bases between. Germline V lookup: CDR1 MNHEY, CDR2 SVGEGT. The CDR3 extends over 14 amino acids. CDR3 amino acids: CASSLRFGANVLTF. The CDR3 nucleotides are TGTGCCAGCAGTTTGAGATTTGGGGCCAACGTCCTGACTTTC.

The V call is TRBV12-3 or TRBV12-4, the J call TRBJ1-1; D is unclear. V was clipped by 2 bases and J by 3 bases, with 10 bases between them. This CDR3 has 14 residues. The CDR3 loop is CASSLKLGYTEAFF. The DNA for the CDR3 is TGTGCCAGCAGTTTAAAACTCGGGTACACTGAAGCTTTCTTT.

This clonotype came up many times. This chain connects TRBV10-3 to TRBJ1-6; no clear D gene. The V and J ends lost 10 bases and 10 bases respectively, with 17 bases between them. The CDR3 contains 13 residues. Germline assignment: CDR1 ENHRY and CDR2 SYGVKD. The CDR3 here is CASRNQGRSPLHF. As DNA, the CDR3 is TGTGCCAGCAGGAATCAAGGGAGGTCACCCCTCCACTTT.

The rearrangement joins TRBV6-2 or TRBV6-3 to TRBJ1-2; D not certain. The CDR3 runs 14 residues. V lost 0 bases to trimming and J lost 4 bases, with 9 bases between them. Germline-derived CDR1 and CDR2 are MNHEY and SVGEGT. In DNA, the CDR3 is TGTGCCAGCAGTTACTCGAGGCGGGCCTATGGCTACACCTTC. Amino acids: CASSYSRRAYGYTF.

CDR3 nucleotides: TGTGCCAGCAGTTTAGCGGGAGCCTCCCTAAACGAGCAGTACTTC. This translates into CASSLAGASLNEQYF. The genes are TRBV6-2 or TRBV6-3 and TRBJ2-7, with 9 bases identical to TRBD2. This CDR3 spans 15 amino acids. CDR1 and CDR2 (germline): MNHEY, SVGEGT. V was pared by 4 bases and J by 5 bases, with 9 bases of the junction left unmatched.

The V call is TRBV10-3, the J call TRBJ2-3, with D perhaps matching TRBD1 or TRBD2 (5 bases each). Trimming removed 6 bases from V and 0 bases from J, with 13 bases in between. The CDR3 is 15 amino acids. Germline V CDR1 and CDR2: ENHRY, SYGVKD. The DNA of the CDR3 is TGTGCCATCAGCGGGACCGTTTCTAGCACAGATACGCAGTATTTT. Its translation: CAISGTVSSTDTQYF.

The CDR3: CASRGPNQPQHF. In DNA form, the CDR3 reads TGTGCCAGCAGGGGGCCCAATCAGCCCCAGCATTTT. The rearrangement links TRBV28 to TRBJ1-5, with D tentatively TRBD1 (5 bases). The CDR3 consists of 12 residues. CDR1 is MDHEN, CDR2 SYDVKM, per germline. Trimming removed 6 bases from V and 3 bases from J, with 6 bases in between.

The rearrangement uses TRBV28 and TRBJ2-5; 7 nucleotides agree with TRBD1. There are 14 residues in the CDR3. V shed 8 bases and J 4 bases; nucleotides not matched to a gene: 10. Germline values: CDR1 MDHEN, CDR2 SYDVKM. The CDR3 sequence is CASCEGGSLETQYF. CDR3 bases: TGTGCCAGCTGCGAAGGGGGCTCGTTAGAGACCCAGTACTTC.

This clonotype turned up a few times. The rearrangement uses TRBV6-1 and TRBJ2-7, with 10 nucleotides matching TRBD1. The CDR3 totals 14 residues. Trimming at V came to 2 bases and at J to 6 bases, leaving 4 bases not matched to a gene. Germline lookup yields CDR1 MNHNS and CDR2 SASEGT. The CDR3 region is CASSEKGDRGEQYF. CDR3 nucleotide sequence: TGTGCCAGCAGTGAAAAGGGGGACAGGGGCGAGCAGTACTTC.